The TCR beta chain under discussion was sequenced for a study of T cell repertoires in cytomegalovirus infection. At the level of the study: An indication of both CMV infection and matching HLA type came from public TCR beta signatures. Findings and caveats of the study: In two of eight donors, the top clonotype was HLA-C-restricted CMV-specific. Pooled public TCR beta family frequency picked out CMV carriers with the relevant HLA.

TCRdb analysed the reads with MiXCR anew, one entry per CDR3 protein. The repertoire holds 150,000 to 200,000 distinct CDR3 sequences, with around 20% as singletons. This clonotype showed up many times. The antigen remains unidentified. V lost 5 bases, J lost 6 bases, and 11 bases stayed unmatched. This CDR3 has 17 residues. CDR1 SGHDT and CDR2 YYEEEE come from the germline V gene. This TCR came from a human donor in good health (CMV status not recorded). Some clones in this sample may be carry-over from other donors' samples. The sequencing sample was made of PBMCs. J is TRBJ2-2 and V is TRBV5-6, with 12 nucleotides matching TRBD2. This chain's CDR3 is CASSRLAGETGAGELFF. The CDR3 coding sequence is TGTGCCAGCAGTCGACTAGCGGGAGAGACGGGAGCCGGGGAGCTGTTTTTT.